Here is one T cell receptor (beta chain) with its context. Data came from immunoSEQ multiplex PCR; TCRdb stores just in-frame clones and leaves some out. The table includes tens of thousands of clones, approximately 86% detected once. This sample is drawn from a study of blood T cell repertoires in COVID-19. The overall study: PBMCs, B-cell-depleted T cells, or T cells provided the cDNA or gDNA that made up the material.

This CDR3 comprises 14 residues. V dropped 6 bases and J dropped 4 bases, with 15 bases sitting between them. Germline-derived CDR1 and CDR2 are MDHEN and SYDVKM. The material sequenced was peripheral blood. The sequence was obtained from a woman between 55 and 75 years old with acute or convalescent COVID-19. This chain joins TRBV28 and TRBJ1-2; tentative D call: TRBD1 (5 bases). The DNA for the CDR3 is TGTGCCAGCAGCCTATCGACAGCCCGCTATGGCTACACCTTC. It is translated as CASSLSTARYGYTF.